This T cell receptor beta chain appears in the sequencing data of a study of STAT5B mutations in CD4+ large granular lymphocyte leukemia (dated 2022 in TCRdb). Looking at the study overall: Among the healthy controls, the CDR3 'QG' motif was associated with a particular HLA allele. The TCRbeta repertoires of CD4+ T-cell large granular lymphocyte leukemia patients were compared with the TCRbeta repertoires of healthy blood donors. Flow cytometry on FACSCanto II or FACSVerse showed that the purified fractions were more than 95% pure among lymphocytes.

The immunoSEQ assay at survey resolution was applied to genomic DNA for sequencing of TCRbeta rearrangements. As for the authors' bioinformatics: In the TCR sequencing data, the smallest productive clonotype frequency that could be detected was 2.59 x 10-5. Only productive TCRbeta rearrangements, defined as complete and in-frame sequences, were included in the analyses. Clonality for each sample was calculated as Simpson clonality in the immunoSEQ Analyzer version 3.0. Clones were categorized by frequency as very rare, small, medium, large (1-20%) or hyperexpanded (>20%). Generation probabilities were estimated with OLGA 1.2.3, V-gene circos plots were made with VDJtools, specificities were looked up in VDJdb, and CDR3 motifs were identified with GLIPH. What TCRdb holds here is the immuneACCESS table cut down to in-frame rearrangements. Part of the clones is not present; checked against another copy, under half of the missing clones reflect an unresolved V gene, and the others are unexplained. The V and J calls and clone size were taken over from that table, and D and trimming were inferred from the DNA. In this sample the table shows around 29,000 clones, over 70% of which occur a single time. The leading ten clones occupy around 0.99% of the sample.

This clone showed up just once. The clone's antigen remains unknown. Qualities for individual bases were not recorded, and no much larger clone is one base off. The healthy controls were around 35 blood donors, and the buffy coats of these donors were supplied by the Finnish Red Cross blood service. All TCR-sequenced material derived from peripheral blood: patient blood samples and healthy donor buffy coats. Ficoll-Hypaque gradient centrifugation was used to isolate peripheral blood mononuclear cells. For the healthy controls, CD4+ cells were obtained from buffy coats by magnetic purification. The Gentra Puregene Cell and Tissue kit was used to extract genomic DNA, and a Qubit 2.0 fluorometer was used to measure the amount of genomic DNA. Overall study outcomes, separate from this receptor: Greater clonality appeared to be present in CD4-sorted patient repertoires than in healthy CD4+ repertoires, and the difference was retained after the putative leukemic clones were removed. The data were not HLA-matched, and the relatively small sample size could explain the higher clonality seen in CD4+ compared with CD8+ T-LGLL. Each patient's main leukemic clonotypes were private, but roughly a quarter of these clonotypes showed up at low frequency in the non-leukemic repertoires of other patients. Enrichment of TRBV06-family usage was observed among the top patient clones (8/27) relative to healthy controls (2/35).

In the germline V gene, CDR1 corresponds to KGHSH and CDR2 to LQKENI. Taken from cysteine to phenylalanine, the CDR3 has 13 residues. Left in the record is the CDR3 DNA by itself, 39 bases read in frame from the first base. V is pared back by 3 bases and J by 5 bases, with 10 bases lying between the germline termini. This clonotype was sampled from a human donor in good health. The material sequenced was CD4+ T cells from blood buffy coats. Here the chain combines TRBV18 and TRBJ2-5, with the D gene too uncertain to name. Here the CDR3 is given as CASSPAFKETQYF. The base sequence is TGTGCCAGCTCACCGGCTTTTAAGGAGACCCAGTACTTC.